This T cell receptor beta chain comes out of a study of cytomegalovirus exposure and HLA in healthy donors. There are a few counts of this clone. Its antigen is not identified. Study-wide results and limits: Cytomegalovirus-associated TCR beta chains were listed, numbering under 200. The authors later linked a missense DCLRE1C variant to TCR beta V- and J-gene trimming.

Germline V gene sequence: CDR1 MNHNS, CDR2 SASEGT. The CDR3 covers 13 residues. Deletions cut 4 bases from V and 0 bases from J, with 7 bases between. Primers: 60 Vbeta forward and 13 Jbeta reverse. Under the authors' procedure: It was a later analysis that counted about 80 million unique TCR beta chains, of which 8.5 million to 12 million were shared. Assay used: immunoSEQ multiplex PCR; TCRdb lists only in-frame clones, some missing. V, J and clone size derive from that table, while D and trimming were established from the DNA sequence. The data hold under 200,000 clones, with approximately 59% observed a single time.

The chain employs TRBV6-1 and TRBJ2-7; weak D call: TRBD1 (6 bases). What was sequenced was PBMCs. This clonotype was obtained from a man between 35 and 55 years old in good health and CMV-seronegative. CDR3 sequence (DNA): TGTGCCAGCAGTGGACAGGCCTCCTACGAGCAGTACTTC. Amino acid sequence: CASSGQASYEQYF.